The 9 T cell receptor beta chains in this list originate from one sample, sequenced in a study of human T cells and chemical hapten exposure. Documented time point: pre-sensitization, week 0. Noted treatment: therapeutic diphenylcyclopropenone sensitization with weekly scalp DPC. MiXCR, run by TCRdb on the RACE reads, gives a single entry per CDR3 protein. The sample lists roughly 100,000 distinct CDR3 sequences, roughly 12% occurring once. The material was whole blood, obtained in connection with sensitization to the hapten diphenylcyclopropenone (DPC). These receptors all stem from a woman in her forties or fifties with alopecia areata. Some clones in this sample may be carry-over from other donors' samples.

This chain uses TRBV28 with TRBJ2-1; TRBD2 matches 7 bases. The CDR3 consists of 16 residues. The germline CDR1 and CDR2 sequences are MDHEN and SYDVKM. V was pared by 7 bases and J by 0 bases, with 9 bases of the junction left unmatched. In nucleotides, the CDR3 is TGTGCCAGCAATCCAAGCGGGATCGACTCCTACAATGAGCAGTTCTTC. Its protein product is CASNPSGIDSYNEQFF.

This clonotype was seen a handful of times. The rearrangement joins TRBV7-2 to TRBJ1-5; D call uncertain. V lost 2 bases and J lost 3, with 11 bases in between. Germline V CDR1 and CDR2: SGHTA, FQGNSA. The CDR3 is 15 residues long. The CDR3 region is CASSLSYDPNQPQHF. The CDR3 DNA sequence: TGTGCCAGCAGCTTATCTTATGACCCCAATCAGCCCCAGCATTTT.

The sample holds a few counts of this clonotype. The V call is TRBV6-2 or TRBV6-3, the J call TRBJ2-5; unclear D gene. V was trimmed by 6 bases and J by 5 bases, leaving 10 bases between them. The CDR3 sequence is 12 residues long. Germline V gene lookup returns CDR1 MNHEY and CDR2 SVGEGT. The CDR3 DNA is TGTGCCAGCAGCCCCCGAAGGGAGACCCAGTACTTC. Its translation: CASSPRRETQYF.

The chain uses TRBV7-9 and TRBJ1-1; the D is unclear. The germline CDR1 and CDR2 sequences are SEHNR and FQNEAQ (reference sequence). V lost 1 base and J lost 3, with 9 bases in between. CDR3 length equals 14 residues. The CDR3 spells CASSLEVKYTEAFF. The CDR3 coding sequence is TGTGCCAGCAGCTTAGAGGTTAAGTACACTGAAGCTTTCTTT.

This clonotype was counted at least ten times. The genes are TRBV28 and TRBJ1-2; D may be TRBD1 (6 bases). CDR1 is MDHEN and CDR2 is SYDVKM in the germline V gene. CDR3 length equals 13 residues. V gave up 7 bases and J gave up 4 bases, with 13 bases separating them. This CDR3 reads CASNYRGPYGYTF. For the CDR3, the DNA is TGTGCCAGCAACTATCGGGGGCCCTATGGCTACACCTTC.

In this sample, this clonotype turned up many times. The rearrangement uses TRBV20-1 and TRBJ1-5, with D perhaps matching TRBD1 (6 bases). V lost 6 bases and J lost 0, with 27 bases in between. Germline V gene sequence: CDR1 DFQATT, CDR2 SNEGSKA (reference sequence). The CDR3 has 19 amino acids. The CDR3: CSAAFPEGVIRYSNQPQHF. The CDR3, as DNA: TGCAGTGCCGCCTTTCCGGAGGGGGTAATCCGATATAGCAATCAGCCCCAGCATTTT.

At least ten counts were recorded for this clonotype. The chain links TRBV4-1 to TRBJ2-6; a weak D match, TRBD1 (6 bases). This CDR3 has 16 amino acids. Trimming removed 1 base at V and 1 base at J, with 8 bases between. CDR1 and CDR2 (germline): MGHRA, YSYEKL. CDR3 in amino acids: CASSQGDRSGANVLTF. The CDR3 DNA reads TGCGCCAGCAGCCAAGGCGACAGGTCTGGGGCCAACGTCCTGACTTTC.

Many counts were recorded for this clonotype. The V call is TRBV12-3 or TRBV12-4, the J call TRBJ1-5; D gene unclear. The CDR3 runs 12 residues. V shed 3 bases and J shed 6 bases, with 6 bases lying between them. Here the CDR3 DNA reads TGTGCCAGCAGTTTTGGGAGTCAGCCCCAGCATTTT. It is translated as CASSFGSQPQHF.

The chain couples TRBV12-3 or TRBV12-4 to TRBJ2-4, with TRBD2 matching over 7 bases. V trimming: 5 bases; J trimming: 7 bases; junction bases outside the gene matches: 14. The CDR3 extends over 16 amino acids. The CDR3 DNA reads TGTGCCAGCAGTCCCCGGGGCGGGAGCACTAGTAACATTCAGTACTTC. Residues: CASSPRGGSTSNIQYF.